Listed here is a single T cell receptor (beta chain). In the study's own analysis: From reference gene primer amplification, estimates of nucleated cell counts were derived. Here immunoSEQ multiplex PCR was the method, and the copy in TCRdb shows in-frame clones only, minus some. V and J calls plus clone size are reproduced from that table; the DNA served to infer D and trimming. The sample shows approximately 130,000 clones, more than 80% of them seen only once. This sample is drawn from a study of blood T cell repertoires in COVID-19. Background on the study: Both acute and convalescent COVID-19 samples were obtained from the United States, Italy and Spain. Sample material is recorded as cDNA or gDNA derived from T cells, B-cell-depleted T cells, or PBMCs.

This CDR3 comprises 14 residues. Germline assignment: CDR1 SEHNR and CDR2 FQNEAQ (reference sequence). J was trimmed by 7 bases and V by 5 bases; bases with no gene match: 6. The sample taken for sequencing was peripheral blood. The V and J genes are TRBV7-9 and TRBJ2-1; 9 bases match TRBD2. The receptor was derived from a man between 65 and 85 years old with active or convalescent COVID-19. The CDR3 nucleotides are TGTGCCAGCAGCCCAGGACTAGCGAGGAATGAGCAGTTCTTC. It is translated as CASSPGLARNEQFF.